This T cell receptor beta chain comes out of a study of blood T cell repertoires in COVID-19. On the study more broadly: Samples came from the United States, Italy and Spain, spanning acute and convalescent COVID-19.

Assay used: immunoSEQ multiplex PCR; TCRdb lists only in-frame clones, some missing. The sample has 90,000 to 150,000 clones, roughly 83% seen once. The CDR3 has 15 residues. V gave up 0 bases and J gave up 0 bases, with 12 bases separating them. Germline CDR1 GTSNPN, CDR2 SVGIG (reference sequence). The sequence was obtained from a woman aged 80 or over with acute or convalescent COVID-19. V and J are TRBV30 and TRBJ2-7; possibly TRBD1 for D (5 bases). The sequenced material came from peripheral blood. This CDR3 reads CAWSVLWTSSYEQYF. CDR3 nucleotide sequence: TGTGCCTGGAGTGTACTATGGACATCCTCCTACGAGCAGTACTTC.